Listed here are 27 T cell receptor beta chains from one sample, sequenced in a study of T cell changes during pregnancy in multiple sclerosis. The repertoire was sequenced with immunoSEQ multiplex PCR; TCRdb's copy has only in-frame clones and lacks some. The table lists around 40,000 clones, about 90% of them singletons. The sample consisted of CD4+ T cells from peripheral blood mononuclear cells, taken in the third trimester of pregnancy. These receptors came from a female donor in good health, enrolled as a control in a pregnancy study.

V gene TRBV4-1 combines with J gene TRBJ2-1; 12 bases agree with TRBD2. This CDR3 spans 18 amino acids. Trimming removed 5 bases from V and 7 bases from J; junction bases left unmatched: 15. Looked up from germline, CDR1 is MGHRA and CDR2 is YSYEKL. In DNA form, the CDR3 reads TGCGCCAGCAGCACACCCTTCCCTAGCGGGAGGGCATCGAATGAGCAGTTCTTC. Translation gives CASSTPFPSGRASNEQFF.

The chain recombines TRBV6-1 with TRBJ1-2, with 9 bases fitting TRBD1. V lost 6 bases, J lost 8 bases, and 13 bases stayed unmatched. This CDR3 contains 15 residues. Germline CDR1 and CDR2: MNHNS and SASEGT. CDR3 coding DNA: TGTGCCAGCAGGGGGTCGACAGGGGGTCCTCTCGGCTACACCTTC. Residues: CASRGSTGGPLGYTF.

This sequence joins TRBV23-1 and TRBJ2-2; possible D gene TRBD2, 5 bases. TRBV23-1 carries the ORF label, with uncertain function. V lost 4 bases and J 3 bases, leaving 9 bases between the germline ends. CDR3 length: 14 residues. Written as DNA, the CDR3 is TGCGCCAGCAGTCCCACTAGATACACCGGGGAGCTGTTTTTT. Protein sequence: CASSPTRYTGELFF.

In the case of this clone: Within the sample, other DNA sequences also encode this same CDR3. The chain links TRBV19 to TRBJ1-4, with D possibly matching TRBD1 (6 bases). V lost 4 bases to trimming and J lost 1 base, with 10 bases between them. Germline V gene lookup returns CDR1 LNHDA and CDR2 SQIVND (reference sequence). CDR3 length equals 15 residues. The CDR3 bases are TGTGCCAGTAGTACTACAGGGAGAACTAATGAAAAACTGTTTTTT. Amino acid sequence: CASSTTGRTNEKLFF.

V usage is TRBV5-4 and J usage is TRBJ2-5; D is unresolved. V lost 0 bases, J lost 4 bases, and 16 bases lay in between. Germline V gene lookup returns CDR1 SGHNT and CDR2 YYREEE (reference sequence). The CDR3 spans 16 residues. CDR3 loop: CASSLAAGSLGETQYF. CDR3 bases: TGTGCCAGCAGCTTGGCCGCCGGGTCGTTGGGAGAGACCCAGTACTTC.

The rearrangement uses TRBV18 and TRBJ2-1, with 9 bases aligning to TRBD1. Looked up from germline, CDR1 is KGHSH and CDR2 is LQKENI. Germline trimming cut 6 bases from V and 8 bases from J; bases unmatched to any gene: 11. This CDR3 has 15 residues. The CDR3 DNA reads TGTGCCAGCTCCGAGACCGGGACAGGGTTGGATGAGCAGTTCTTC. Translation gives CASSETGTGLDEQFF.

The chain couples TRBV7-9 to TRBJ1-1; no reliable D call. The CDR3 length is 11 residues. V was pared by 3 bases and J by 7 bases, with 6 bases between. The germline CDR1 and CDR2 sequences are SEHNR and FQNEAQ (reference sequence). CDR3 DNA sequence: TGTGCCAGCAGCTTGAGGTTTGAAGCTTTCTTT. Protein sequence: CASSLRFEAFF.

The V call is TRBV9, the J call TRBJ2-5; 8 nucleotides line up with TRBD2. V shed 0 bases and J 4 bases; nucleotides not matched to a gene: 5. Looked up from germline, CDR1 is SGDLS and CDR2 is YYNGEE. There are 15 residues in the CDR3. The CDR3 region is CASSVAGGLGETQYF. The DNA of the CDR3 is TGTGCCAGCAGCGTAGCGGGGGGGCTCGGAGAGACCCAGTACTTC.

This rearrangement joins TRBV7-8 to TRBJ2-7; the D gene is possibly TRBD1 (7 bases). Trimming shortened V by 0 bases and J by 5 bases, and 14 bases separated the two germline ends. From germline, CDR1 is SGHVS and CDR2 FQNEAQ. This CDR3 is 15 amino acids long. CDR3 residues: CASSLAPGGLDEQYF. The CDR3 region has the DNA TGTGCCAGCAGCTTAGCCCCAGGGGGACTCGACGAGCAGTACTTC.

V usage is TRBV4-2 and J usage is TRBJ1-2, with 9 bases fitting TRBD1. Germline V gene data show CDR1 as LGHNA and CDR2 as YNFKEQ. Losses at the gene ends were 0 bases for V and 7 bases for J; bases not matched to a gene: 6. This CDR3 spans 15 amino acids. This chain's CDR3 is CASSQEGGQGSGYTF. For the CDR3, the DNA is TGTGCCAGCAGCCAAGAAGGTGGACAGGGGTCTGGCTACACCTTC.

V gene TRBV5-1 combines with J gene TRBJ1-2; the D is unclear. Germline-derived CDR1 and CDR2 are SGHRS and YFSETQ. V lost 7 bases and J 8 bases, leaving 15 bases between the germline ends. The CDR3 totals 12 residues. CDR3 sequence: CASHDNGYGYTF. The CDR3, as DNA: TGCGCCAGCCACGACAATGGGTACGGCTACACCTTC.

This clone was seen just once. The chain employs TRBV30 and TRBJ2-5; weak D call: TRBD1 (5 bases). Germline values: CDR1 GTSNPN, CDR2 SVGIG (reference sequence). Trimming removed 5 bases at V and 5 bases at J, with 12 bases between. The length of the CDR3 is 12 residues. The DNA of the CDR3 is TGTGCCTGGGGCAGGGCTGACGAGACCCAGTACTTC. Its translation is CAWGRADETQYF.

The rearrangement links TRBV11-2 to TRBJ2-3; 13 nucleotides match TRBD2. V gave up 4 bases and J gave up 11 bases; unmatched junction bases: 6. The CDR3 extends over 14 amino acids. CDR1 is SGHAT and CDR2 is FQNNGV in the germline V gene. Here the CDR3 reads CASSSGLAGNRQYF. CDR3 nucleotide sequence: TGTGCCAGCAGCTCGGGACTAGCGGGGAATAGGCAGTATTTT.

Comments on this clone: Other DNA sequences in this sample translate to the same CDR3. This CDR3 reads CASSLAGGSGANVLTF. The CDR3, as DNA: TGCGCCAGCAGCTTGGCCGGGGGGTCTGGGGCCAACGTCCTGACTTTC. This sequence joins TRBV5-1 and TRBJ2-6, with 7 bases fitting TRBD2. Germline trimming cut 0 bases from V and 1 base from J; bases unmatched to any gene: 1. Germline V gene data show CDR1 as SGHRS and CDR2 as YFSETQ. The CDR3 totals 16 residues.

V usage is TRBV7-8 and J usage is TRBJ2-4; D is perhaps TRBD1 (5 bases). This CDR3 is 15 amino acids long. Germline CDR1 and CDR2: SGHVS and FQNEAQ. The V end lost 6 bases, the J end lost 1 base, and 13 bases lay between the germline ends. CDR3 amino acids: CASSFNQGAKNIQYF. The CDR3 DNA is TGTGCCAGCAGTTTTAATCAGGGTGCCAAAAACATTCAGTACTTC.

The chain combines TRBV7-9 with TRBJ1-2; weak D call: TRBD1 (5 bases). V was pared by 2 bases and J by 0 bases, with 10 bases between. This CDR3 has 15 residues. CDR1 and CDR2 (germline): SEHNR, FQNEAQ (reference sequence). This CDR3 is CASSLSTGANYGYTF. The CDR3 DNA reads TGTGCCAGCAGCTTATCTACAGGTGCTAACTATGGCTACACCTTC.

V is TRBV18 and J is TRBJ2-1; D not certain. The CDR3 covers 12 residues. V was pared by 3 bases and J by 6 bases, with 6 bases between. Germline loops: CDR1 KGHSH, CDR2 LQKENI. This CDR3 reads CASSPSTNEQFF. The CDR3, as DNA: TGTGCCAGCTCACCTAGCACCAATGAGCAGTTCTTC.

This clone was observed once. V is TRBV11-2 and J is TRBJ1-1; D is unresolved. Trimming took 1 base from V and 3 from J, leaving 12 bases between them. Germline V gives CDR1 SGHAT, CDR2 FQNNGV. The CDR3 totals 15 residues. CDR3 in amino acids: CASSLVLGADTEAFF. In DNA, the CDR3 is TGTGCCAGCAGCTTAGTATTAGGTGCGGACACTGAAGCTTTCTTT.

This clone has just one count. The V call is TRBV7-2, the J call TRBJ2-3; no clear D gene. The CDR3 runs 12 residues. V dropped 3 bases and J dropped 7 bases, with 8 bases sitting between them. From germline, CDR1 is SGHTA and CDR2 FQGNSA. The DNA of the CDR3 is TGTGCCAGCAGCTTGGGCTTTTATACGCAGTATTTT. Translated, it gives CASSLGFYTQYF. The variable domain in full, with the rest retrieved from reference TRBV7-2 and TRBJ2-3, is GAGVSQSPSNKVTEKGKDVELRCDPISGHTALYWYRQSLGQGLEFLIYFQGNSAPDKSGLPSDRFSAERTGGSVSTLTIQRTQQEDSAVYLCASSLGFYTQYFGPGTRLTVL.

The gene calls are TRBV5-1 and TRBJ2-5; TRBD1 agrees at 10 bases. J gave up 0 bases and V 0 bases, and 5 bases lay outside the gene matches. The CDR3 totals 17 residues. CDR1 and CDR2 (germline): SGHRS, YFSETQ. The CDR3 sequence is CASSLALGQGHQETQYF. CDR3 nucleotide sequence: TGCGCCAGCAGCTTGGCCTTGGGACAGGGGCACCAAGAGACCCAGTACTTC.

The chain combines TRBV2 with TRBJ2-5; 9 bases map to TRBD2. Germline trimming cut 9 bases from V and 3 bases from J; bases unmatched to any gene: 5. This CDR3 is built from 13 residues. CDR1 SNHLY and CDR2 FYNNEI come from the germline V gene. CDR3 amino acids: CASSGLAEETQYF. The CDR3, as DNA: TGTGCCAGTTCGGGACTAGCAGAAGAGACCCAGTACTTC.

V gene TRBV5-1 combines with J gene TRBJ2-5, with a possible D match to TRBD1 (6 bases). The CDR3 covers 17 residues. V was clipped by 3 bases and J by 4 bases, with 22 bases between them. Germline CDR1 is SGHRS and CDR2 is YFSETQ. In DNA form, the CDR3 reads TGCGCCAGCAGCTACGATCTCAATACAGGGATTGGAGAGACCCAGTACTTC. Its protein product is CASSYDLNTGIGETQYF.

The sample holds one count of this clone. The chain has TRBV6-7 and TRBJ1-1; 12 nucleotides line up with TRBD1. TRBV6-7 is an open reading frame whose function is uncertain. The CDR3 spans 17 residues. With V trimmed by 5 bases and J by 0 bases, 7 bases remained unmatched. The CDR3 sequence: CASSGGDRGLVNTEAFF. The CDR3 coding sequence is TGTGCCAGCAGTGGTGGGGACAGGGGGCTTGTGAACACTGAAGCTTTCTTT.

The V gene is TRBV18, the J gene TRBJ1-1; perhaps TRBD1 as D (6 bases). Trimming took 5 bases from V and 3 from J, leaving 10 bases between them. The germline gives CDR1 KGHSH, CDR2 LQKENI. The CDR3 has 13 amino acids. The CDR3 loop is CASSVRQDTEAFF. CDR3 nucleotide sequence: TGTGCCAGCTCAGTGAGACAGGACACTGAAGCTTTCTTT. The full variable domain, with the rest looked up from reference TRBV18 and TRBJ1-1, is NAGVMQNPRHLVRRRGQEARLRCSPMKGHSHVYWYRQLPEEGLKFMVYLQKENIIDESGMPKERFSAEFPKEGPSILRIQQVVRGDSAAYFCASSVRQDTEAFFGQGTRLTVV.

The V and J genes are TRBV5-8 and TRBJ2-7; TRBD1 matches at 8 bases. V lost 5 bases and J lost 0; bases outside the gene matches: 7. Germline V lookup: CDR1 SGHTS, CDR2 YDEGEE. This CDR3 has 15 amino acids. The CDR3 loop is CASSLTGASSYEQYF. CDR3 nucleotide sequence: TGTGCCAGCAGTTTGACAGGGGCGAGCTCCTACGAGCAGTACTTC.

This chain connects TRBV15 to TRBJ2-7; perhaps TRBD2 as D (7 bases). The CDR3 contains 15 residues. Trimming stripped 3 bases from V and 2 bases from J, with 14 bases between. The germline V gene has CDR1 LNHNV and CDR2 YYDKDF (reference sequence). The DNA for the CDR3 is TGTGCCACCAGCAGGGAGGGGGGGGGCACCTACGAGCAGTACTTC. The encoded protein is CATSREGGGTYEQYF.

The chain recombines TRBV19 with TRBJ2-3, with TRBD2 identical over 12 bases. With V trimmed by 8 bases and J by 7 bases, 7 bases remained unmatched. Germline V gene lookup returns CDR1 LNHDA and CDR2 SQIVND (reference sequence). CDR3 length: 14 residues. CDR3 in amino acids: CASATSGGRNTQYF. CDR3 bases: TGTGCCAGTGCTACTAGCGGGGGGCGAAATACGCAGTATTTT.